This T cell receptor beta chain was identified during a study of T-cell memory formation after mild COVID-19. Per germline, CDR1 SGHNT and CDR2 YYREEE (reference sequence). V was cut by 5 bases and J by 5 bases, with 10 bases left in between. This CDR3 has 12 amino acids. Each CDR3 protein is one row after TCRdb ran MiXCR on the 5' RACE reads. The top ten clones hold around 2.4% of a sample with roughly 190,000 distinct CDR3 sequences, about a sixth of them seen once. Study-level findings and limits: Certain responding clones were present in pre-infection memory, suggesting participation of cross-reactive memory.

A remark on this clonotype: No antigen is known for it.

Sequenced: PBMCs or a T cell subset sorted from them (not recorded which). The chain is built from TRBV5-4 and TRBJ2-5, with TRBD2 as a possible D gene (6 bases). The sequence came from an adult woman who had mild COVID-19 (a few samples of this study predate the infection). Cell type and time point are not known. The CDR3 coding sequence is TGTGCCAGCAGGGACTACGGGGAGACCCAGTACTTC. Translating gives CASRDYGETQYF.